This T cell receptor (beta chain) came from a study of blood T cell repertoires in COVID-19. Repertoires were generated with immunoSEQ multiplex PCR, while TCRdb's copy carries only in-frame clones and drops some. The repertoire holds 350,000 to 450,000 clones, with roughly 85% as singletons. The CDR3 spans 15 residues. Germline loops: CDR1 SEHNR, CDR2 FQNEAQ (reference sequence). V lost 5 bases to trimming and J lost 2 bases, with 14 bases between them. The sequencing sample was made of peripheral blood. The TCR was taken from a woman aged 18-29 years with acute or convalescent COVID-19. The V call is TRBV7-9, the J call TRBJ2-3; possible D gene TRBD2, 5 bases. The CDR3 DNA reads TGTGCCAGCAGCCTCGGAGAGGGATCCACAGATACGCAGTATTTT. Translation gives CASSLGEGSTDTQYF.